These 21 T cell receptor beta chains were sequenced from one sample in a study of cytomegalovirus exposure and HLA in healthy donors. Data came from immunoSEQ multiplex PCR; TCRdb stores just in-frame clones and leaves some out. The sample consists of 150,000 to 200,000 clones, around 81% of them appearing once. The material sequenced was PBMCs. These receptors all stem from a man aged 30 to 39 in good health and CMV-seropositive.

V gene TRBV10-3 combines with J gene TRBJ2-3; 9 nucleotides align to TRBD2. The V gene's germline CDR1 is ENHRY and CDR2 SYGVKD. The V and J ends lost 6 bases and 1 base, in that order; junction bases with no gene match: 8. This CDR3 is built from 16 residues. This CDR3 is CAIRPGTSPRTDTQYF. The CDR3 nucleotides read TGTGCCATCAGACCCGGGACTAGCCCCCGCACAGATACGCAGTATTTT.

CDR3 loop: CSVIPLGQGSYNEQFF. CDR3 in DNA: TGCAGCGTTATCCCCCTAGGACAGGGGTCCTACAATGAGCAGTTCTTC. J is TRBJ2-1 and V is TRBV29-1; TRBD1 matches 9 bases. Germline CDR1 reads SQVTM; CDR2 reads ANQGSEA. The CDR3 has 16 residues. The V gene end was trimmed by 5 bases and the J gene end by 1 base; junction bases not matched to a gene: 9.

The CDR3 spells CASSERRSGAFF. DNA for the CDR3: TGTGCCAGCAGCGAACGGAGATCGGGAGCTTTCTTT. The chain carries TRBV13 and TRBJ1-1, with unresolved D. Germline assignment: CDR1 PRHDT and CDR2 FYEKMQ (reference sequence). The V gene lost 5 bases and the J gene lost 10 bases, with 14 bases spanning the gap. The length of the CDR3 is 12 residues.

V usage is TRBV28 and J usage is TRBJ2-7, with 8 bases identical to TRBD2. V dropped 1 base and J dropped 2; count of bases not matched to a gene: 7. There are 16 residues in the CDR3. CDR1 and CDR2 from the germline V gene are MDHEN and SYDVKM. The CDR3 reads CASSLSLLADPYEQYF. As DNA, the CDR3 is TGTGCCAGCAGTTTATCGCTACTAGCGGACCCCTACGAGCAGTACTTC.

The V gene is TRBV27, the J gene TRBJ2-5; D is unresolved. The end of the DNA is better explained by TRBJ2-7, so the J call may be wrong. The CDR3 has 14 amino acids. CDR1 MNHEY and CDR2 SMNVEV come from the germline V gene (reference sequence). CDR3 sequence reads: CASSPQTYSYEQYF. CDR3 coding DNA: TGTGCCAGCAGTCCCCAAACTTACTCCTACGAGCAGTACTTC.

This clone appeared many times. The chain joins TRBV6-6 to TRBJ1-5; D is possibly TRBD1 (5 bases). This CDR3 has 12 amino acids. V was pared by 8 bases and J by 7 bases, with 12 bases between. Germline values: CDR1 MNHNY, CDR2 SVGAGI (reference sequence). CDR3 DNA sequence: TGTGCCAGCGGCAGGGCCGACCAGCCCCAGCATTTT. Protein sequence: CASGRADQPQHF.

The chain couples TRBV15 to TRBJ1-2; D is perhaps TRBD1 (5 bases). This CDR3 comprises 19 residues. The ends were cut back, 0 bases at V and 2 bases at J, with 22 bases in the middle. CDR1 is LNHNV, CDR2 YYDKDF, per germline (reference sequence). Written as DNA, the CDR3 is TGTGCCACCAGCAGAGAGGCCGCGTTGCTCAGGGATCAAAACTATGGCTACACCTTC. This encodes CATSREAALLRDQNYGYTF.

This clone is a singleton in its sample. V and J are TRBV7-2 and TRBJ1-2, with a weak D call TRBD1 (5 bases). V lost 3 bases to trimming and J lost 4 bases, with 9 bases between them. In germline, CDR1 is SGHTA, CDR2 FQGNSA. The CDR3 totals 13 residues. The CDR3 here is CASSFQGPYGYTF. The CDR3 region has the DNA TGTGCCAGCAGCTTTCAGGGCCCCTATGGCTACACCTTC. Using reference TRBV7-2 and TRBJ1-2 for the parts outside the CDR3, the full variable domain is GAGVSQSPSNKVTEKGKDVELRCDPISGHTALYWYRQSLGQGLEFLIYFQGNSAPDKSGLPSDRFSAERTGGSVSTLTIQRTQQEDSAVYLCASSFQGPYGYTFGSGTRLTVV.

This clone was detected once. V gene TRBV2 combines with J gene TRBJ2-2; 11 bases are a match to TRBD2. The CDR3 runs to 18 residues. Germline V gene sequence: CDR1 SNHLY, CDR2 FYNNEI. V was clipped by 4 bases and J by 9 bases; unmatched bases: 16. CDR3 bases: TGTGCCAGCAGTGGAGGGGGTCGACTAGCGGGGAGGGACCGGGAGCTGTTTTTT. Protein sequence: CASSGGGRLAGRDRELFF. The full variable domain, its missing parts supplied by reference TRBV2 and TRBJ2-2, is EPEVTQTPSHQVTQMGQEVILRCVPISNHLYFYWYRQILGQKVEFLVSFYNNEISEKSEIFDDQFSVERPDGSNFTLKIRSTKLEDSAMYFCASSGGGRLAGRDRELFFGEGSRLTVL.

The chain joins TRBV5-1 to TRBJ1-5, with D unclear. Per germline, CDR1 SGHRS and CDR2 YFSETQ. This CDR3 comprises 15 residues. The V and J ends lost 0 bases and 6 bases respectively, with 13 bases between them. This CDR3 reads CASSLAGTEFQPQHF. CDR3 nucleotides: TGCGCCAGCAGCTTGGCCGGCACGGAGTTTCAGCCCCAGCATTTT.

The chain combines TRBV20-1 with TRBJ2-7; D may be TRBD1 (6 bases). This CDR3 region has 10 residues. Germline CDR1 DFQATT, CDR2 SNEGSKA (reference sequence). With 6 bases removed from V and 3 bases from J, the gap between germline ends came to 6 bases. DNA of the CDR3: TGCAGTGCAGGGGGCTACGAGCAGTACTTC. Translating it yields CSAGGYEQYF.

The chain combines TRBV6-5 with TRBJ2-1; D unclear. Looked up from germline, CDR1 is MNHEY and CDR2 is SVGAGI. Trimming removed 2 bases from V and 8 bases from J, with 7 bases in between. This CDR3 has 12 residues. This chain's CDR3 is CASSYNVDEQFF. CDR3 DNA sequence: TGTGCCAGCAGTTACAACGTAGATGAGCAGTTCTTC.

The chain has TRBV7-9 and TRBJ2-2; 11 positions agree with TRBD2. Unmatched junction bases numbered 10, after V lost 5 bases and J lost 8 bases. The germline V gene has CDR1 SEHNR and CDR2 FQNEAQ (reference sequence). The CDR3 is 16 residues long. This CDR3 is CASSPTSGGPGGELFF. The CDR3 coding sequence is TGTGCCAGCAGCCCTACTAGCGGGGGTCCAGGTGGGGAGCTGTTTTTT. The full variable domain, rest sourced from reference TRBV7-9 and TRBJ2-2, is DTGVSQNPRHKITKRGQNVTFRCDPISEHNRLYWYRQTLGQGPEFLTYFQNEAQLEKSRLLSDRFSAERPKGSFSTLEIQRTEQGDSAMYLCASSPTSGGPGGELFFGEGSRLTVL.

The chain employs TRBV10-3 and TRBJ2-3; the match to TRBD1 covers 7 bases. V was clipped by 7 bases and J by 3 bases; unmatched bases: 10. The CDR3 is 15 residues long. The germline V gene has CDR1 ENHRY and CDR2 SYGVKD. The CDR3 reads CAINSLAGGTDTQYF. The CDR3 DNA reads TGTGCCATCAACTCCTTGGCAGGGGGTACAGATACGCAGTATTTT.

The genes are TRBV19 and TRBJ2-7; tentative D call: TRBD2 (6 bases). Deletions cut 1 base from V and 6 bases from J, with 10 bases between. This CDR3 region has 13 residues. Looked up from germline, CDR1 is LNHDA and CDR2 is SQIVND (reference sequence). CDR3 loop: CASSIGGGVEQYF. CDR3 sequence (DNA): TGTGCCAGTAGTATAGGCGGCGGGGTCGAGCAGTACTTC.

This clone was seen only a few times. V and J are TRBV30 and TRBJ1-1, with 7 bases matching TRBD1. Trimming took 5 bases from V and 5 from J; bases not matched to a gene: 2. Germline V gives CDR1 GTSNPN, CDR2 SVGIG (reference sequence). The CDR3 has 11 residues. CDR3 in amino acids: CAWYRGTEAFF. The CDR3 DNA sequence: TGTGCCTGGTACAGGGGAACTGAAGCTTTCTTT.

This chain connects TRBV2 to TRBJ1-6; D might be TRBD1 (6 bases). From germline, CDR1 is SNHLY and CDR2 FYNNEI. V dropped 7 bases and J dropped 13 bases, with 14 bases sitting between them. The CDR3 loop spans 12 amino acids. This CDR3 is CASNIQGSPLHF. DNA for the CDR3: TGTGCCAGCAACATACAGGGTTCCCCCCTCCACTTT.

The genes are TRBV18 and TRBJ2-5; D not certain. Germline-derived CDR1 and CDR2 are KGHSH and LQKENI. The CDR3 is made up of 14 amino acids. Deletions cut 1 base from V and 0 bases from J, with 6 bases between. The CDR3 nucleotides read TGTGCCAGCTCACCACGAAACAACCAAGAGACCCAGTACTTC. Its protein product is CASSPRNNQETQYF. Complete variable domain (other parts from reference TRBV18 and TRBJ2-5): NAGVMQNPRHLVRRRGQEARLRCSPMKGHSHVYWYRQLPEEGLKFMVYLQKENIIDESGMPKERFSAEFPKEGPSILRIQQVVRGDSAAYFCASSPRNNQETQYFGPGTRLLVL.

This clone showed up just once. The chain employs TRBV9 and TRBJ2-3; perhaps TRBD2 as D (5 bases). In germline, CDR1 is SGDLS, CDR2 YYNGEE. Deletions cut 0 bases from V and 2 bases from J, with 7 bases between. The CDR3 contains 14 residues. The CDR3 nucleotides are TGTGCCAGCAGCGTAGCGGGGAACACAGATACGCAGTATTTT. Translation gives CASSVAGNTDTQYF.

V is TRBV4-3 and J is TRBJ2-7; no definite D call. In germline, CDR1 is LGHNA, CDR2 YSLEER. With 0 bases removed from V and 3 bases from J, the gap between germline ends came to 12 bases. The CDR3 runs 15 residues. The CDR3 region has the DNA TGCGCCAGCAGCCAAGACCCCGGTCTTTACTACGAGCAGTACTTC. Translating it yields CASSQDPGLYYEQYF.

The chain joins TRBV7-8 to TRBJ2-5, with 7 nucleotides matching TRBD1. The CDR3 sequence is 13 residues long. Germline-derived CDR1 and CDR2 are SGHVS and FQNEAQ. Losses at the gene ends were 5 bases for V and 2 bases for J; bases not matched to a gene: 2. The CDR3 is CASSRDRQETQYF. As DNA, the CDR3 is TGTGCCAGCAGCAGGGACAGACAAGAGACCCAGTACTTC.